This record concerns one TCR beta chain sequence. The clone's antigen remains unknown. There are no base qualities to consult, and no much larger clone falls within one base. The germline V gene encodes CDR1 SGDLS and CDR2 YYNGEE. The CDR3 goes from the cysteine to the phenylalanine over 13 residues. Only CDR3 DNA remains: 39 bases, in frame from the first base. V is pared back by 0 bases and J by 9 bases, with 10 bases lying between the germline termini. Lesional scalp punch biopsies and peripheral blood were obtained from alopecia areata patients. After PBMCs were isolated by density centrifugation and stained for CD3, CD4 and CD8, a FACSAria was used to sort CD4+ and CD8+ T cells. Alopecia areata patients who were not treated were recruited through a multicenter biomarker study. In five patients from the biomarker study, the blood CD8+ T cells went through an additional sort into NKG2D-low and NKG2D-high fractions.

This specimen belongs to a study of CD8+ T cells in alopecia areata (dated by TCRdb to 2017 to 2018). Regarding the research as a whole: To study T cell clonal expansion in alopecia areata, the researchers applied high-throughput TCRbeta sequencing to both the C3H/HeJ mouse model and human patients. immunoSEQ multiplex PCR using 35 Vbeta forward primers and 13 Jbeta reverse primers was used to amplify TCRbeta CDR3 regions. On the human side, TCRbeta sequencing was run on scalp tissue and on sorted CD4+ and CD8+ peripheral blood T cells from healthy controls and from alopecia areata patients with either patchy or totalis/universalis disease. Scalp clonality was compared across normal scalp (n=4), patchy alopecia areata scalp (n=8), and alopecia totalis/universalis scalp (n=8). RNA was extracted with the PAXgene miRNA kit for fixed scalp, the miRNeasy kit for PBMCs, and the RNeasy kit for mouse skin.

The study at large found these results: Resident alphabeta T cells in normal human skin are also sequenced, complicating scalp TCR repertoire analysis, unlike mouse skin dominated by gammadelta T cells. Higher clonality and more expanded CD8+ clones were observed in lesional scalp than in normal scalp, particularly in alopecia totalis/universalis, a finding suggestive of antigenic drive. Shared TCR sequences between patients were less evident than in mice, which may be partly attributable to HLA diversity in the patient population.

Receptor libraries were prepared by the immunoSEQ multiplex PCR assay. RNA was extracted from all samples and reverse transcribed into cDNA as template for TCR sequencing. First-strand cDNA was synthesized using SuperScript III with a 2:1 mix of oligo-dT and random hexamers. A synthetic immune receptor repertoire was used to assess amplification bias, and residual bias was removed computationally. The original methods were these. Raw reads were preprocessed for error removal, and CDR3 was defined according to IMGT conventions as running from the conserved cysteine to phenylalanine. To get clonality, Shannon entropy was normalized by log2 of the number of productive unique TCRs and the result was subtracted from 1. Scalp TCRbeta sequences were cross-referenced with sorted blood CD4 and CD8 repertoires so that the CD4 or CD8 identity of scalp clones could be inferred. The table was pulled from immuneACCESS by TCRdb, which kept in-frame rearrangements only. Such tables lose some clones; where checked, under half of the loss comes from unresolved V genes, and the rest has no known cause. The V and J calls and clone size come from that table; D and trimming were worked out from the DNA. The sample data list about 110,000 clones, and 58% of these were observed just once. More than 20% of the sample goes to the ten largest clones.

The sequencing input was NKG2D-low CD8+ T cells sorted from blood. The sample's cell subset or site, from its label and the paper: sorted CD8+ NKG2D-low blood T cells. The sequence links TRBV9 to TRBJ2-1, with a tentative D gene TRBD1 over 6 matching bases. This TCR was recovered from a human donor with alopecia areata. The sequence in DNA is TGTGCCAGCAGCGTAGGACAGGCCCCTGAGCAGTTCTTC. It encodes CASSVGQAPEQFF.